This T cell receptor (beta chain) is drawn from a study of response to subunit inactivated influenza vaccine (dated by TCRdb to between 2017 and 2018). Study-wide context: The study used deep quantitative T cell receptor repertoire profiling to track responses to a trivalent subunit inactivated influenza vaccine. The paper's findings and limits, for the study overall: The authors suggested that each seasonal influenza vaccination may recruit only a limited number of new T cells.

The library relied on RT-PCR. Sequencer: Illumina HiSeq 2500. In-frame beta chains were kept once TCRdb had trimmed the public reads at Q25 with fastp and called clones with MiXCR. Rows are unified per CDR3 protein, each entry keeping the most common DNA and genes. The sample includes a few hundred thousand distinct CDR3 sequences, with 20% to 25% observed a single time. Roughly a tenth of the sample rests with the top ten. Of note for this clonotype: Its antigen is still unknown. There are no base qualities to consult, and no much larger clone falls within one base.

V is clipped by 4 bases and J by 2 bases, and the sequence between their germline boundaries is 18 bases long. CDR1 KGHDR and CDR2 SFDVKD were looked up in the germline V gene. Inclusive of the bounding cysteine and phenylalanine, the CDR3 is 17 residues long. CDR3 DNA only is kept here, 51 bases in frame from base 1. This TCR derives from a man aged 45-69 years who received an inactivated influenza vaccine. Donor details come from another sample of the same person, matched by shared clones. Source: PBMCs from blood, taken about 20 months after vaccination. The chain is made from TRBV24-1 and TRBJ2-3; TRBD1 might be the D gene, on 5 matching bases. CDR3 sequence: CATSDRALGPFTDTQYF. The nucleotide sequence is TGTGCCACCAGTGACCGGGCTTTGGGGCCGTTCACAGATACGCAGTATTTT.